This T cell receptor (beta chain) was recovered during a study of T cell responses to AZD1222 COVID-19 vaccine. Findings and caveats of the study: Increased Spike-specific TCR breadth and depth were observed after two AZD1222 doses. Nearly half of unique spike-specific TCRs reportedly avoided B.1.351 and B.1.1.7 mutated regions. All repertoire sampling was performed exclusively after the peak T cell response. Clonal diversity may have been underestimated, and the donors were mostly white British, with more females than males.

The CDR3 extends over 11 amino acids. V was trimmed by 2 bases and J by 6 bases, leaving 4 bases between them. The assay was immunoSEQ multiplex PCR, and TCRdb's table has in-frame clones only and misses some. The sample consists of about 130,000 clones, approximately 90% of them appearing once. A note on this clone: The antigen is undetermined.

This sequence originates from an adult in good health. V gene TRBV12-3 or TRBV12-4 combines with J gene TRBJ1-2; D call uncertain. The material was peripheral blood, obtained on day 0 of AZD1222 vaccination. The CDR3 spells CASSLPHGYTF. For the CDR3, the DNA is TGTGCCAGCAGTTTACCCCATGGCTACACCTTC.